This TCR beta chain was identified in a study of blood T cell repertoires in COVID-19. Background on the study: The origin of the acute and convalescent COVID-19 samples was the United States, Italy and Spain.

Produced via immunoSEQ multiplex PCR; TCRdb's table is partial and in-frame only. The sample holds 150,000 to 200,000 clones, roughly four fifths seen once. V was clipped by 6 bases and J by 0 bases; unmatched bases: 1. This CDR3 comprises 14 residues. The germline CDR1 and CDR2 sequences are SNHLY and FYNNEI. Regarding this clone: This same CDR3 is encoded by further DNA sequences in the sample.

This receptor was obtained from a human donor with acute or convalescent COVID-19. The donor label of this sample is uncertain. Sequenced input: peripheral blood. The chain recombines TRBV2 with TRBJ1-5, with 8 bases fitting TRBD1. CDR3 sequence reads: CASRDRVSNQPQHF. Here the CDR3 DNA reads TGTGCCAGCAGGGACAGGGTTAGCAATCAGCCCCAGCATTTT.